This T cell receptor beta chain was found in a study of cytomegalovirus exposure and HLA in healthy donors. Study-level information: HLA-typed donors were the source of around 77 million unique TCRs held in an early data release.

The PCR made use of 60 Vbeta and 13 Jbeta primers. The method was immunoSEQ multiplex PCR; TCRdb's version includes in-frame clones alone and lacks a portion of them. The sample includes about 37,000 clones, over 70% of them seen just once. This CDR3 has 17 residues. The trim removed 9 bases at V and 1 base at J, leaving 10 bases unmatched. Germline CDR1 is LNHDA and CDR2 is SQIVND (reference sequence). Specimen: PBMCs. The TCR was taken from a man younger than 40 in good health and CMV-seronegative. The chain is built from TRBV19 and TRBJ2-6; TRBD1 matches 9 bases. The CDR3 spells CASTPGQGGSGANVLTF. DNA for the CDR3: TGTGCCAGCACCCCGGGACAGGGAGGGTCTGGGGCCAACGTCCTGACTTTC. Using reference TRBV19 and TRBJ2-6 for the parts outside the CDR3, the full variable domain is DGGITQSPKYLFRKEGQNVTLSCEQNLNHDAMYWYRQDPGQGLRLIYYSQIVNDFQKGDIAEGYSVSREKKESFPLTVTSAQKNPTAFYLCASTPGQGGSGANVLTFGAGSRLTVL.